The 8 T cell receptor beta chains given below trace back to one sample, sequenced in a study of blood T cells in healthy people across ages. A second PCR of 7 to 11 cycles used a sample-barcoded 5' primer and a J-beta primer mix. MiXCR, run by TCRdb on the 5' RACE reads, gives a single entry per CDR3 protein. Of 1.5 million to 2 million distinct CDR3 sequences listed, 40% to 55% are singletons. The sequencing sample was made of blood. All receptors come from a woman in her thirties or forties in good health.

This chain links TRBV4-2 with TRBJ2-4; D may correspond to TRBD1 or TRBD2 (5 bases each). Germline CDR1 is LGHNA and CDR2 is YNFKEQ. V lost 1 base, J lost 8 bases, and 15 bases lay in between. This CDR3 spans 15 amino acids. The CDR3 region is CASSQVWQGEDIQYF. In DNA form, the CDR3 reads TGTGCCAGCAGCCAAGTGTGGCAGGGAGAGGACATTCAGTACTTC.

The CDR3 loop is CASSLPGRRDEQYF. The CDR3 bases are TGTGCCAGCAGCTTACCAGGGAGAAGGGACGAGCAGTACTTC. The J gene is TRBJ2-7, the V gene TRBV28; tentatively, D is TRBD1 or TRBD2 (5 bases each). The ends were cut back, 6 bases at V and 5 bases at J, with 17 bases in the middle. Germline loops: CDR1 MDHEN, CDR2 SYDVKM. This CDR3 spans 14 amino acids.

This chain connects TRBV20-1 to TRBJ1-2; D not certain. This CDR3 has 12 amino acids. V was pared by 7 bases and J by 4 bases, with 13 bases between. In germline, CDR1 is DFQATT, CDR2 SNEGSKA (reference sequence). This chain's CDR3 is CSGVGHGYGYTF. The CDR3, as DNA: TGCAGTGGAGTCGGGCATGGCTATGGCTACACCTTC.

A few counts support this clonotype. The V call is TRBV4-3, the J call TRBJ2-4; TRBD1 is a possible D gene (5 bases). Germline V gene sequence: CDR1 LGHNA, CDR2 YSLEER. This CDR3 is built from 15 residues. V gave up 0 bases and J gave up 7 bases, with 13 bases separating them. DNA of the CDR3: TGCGCCAGCAGCCAAGATCTGGCAGGGATCAACATTCAGTACTTC. Translating gives CASSQDLAGINIQYF.

This clonotype was recorded a few times. The chain combines TRBV7-8 with TRBJ2-7; 7 bases are shared with TRBD2. V dropped 5 bases and J dropped 0; count of bases not matched to a gene: 10. The germline V gene has CDR1 SGHVS and CDR2 FQNEAQ. CDR3 size: 16 residues. This CDR3 is CASSQPLAGGSYEQYF. Here the CDR3 DNA reads TGTGCCAGCAGCCAACCGTTAGCGGGTGGCTCCTACGAGCAGTACTTC.

V gene TRBV6-2 or TRBV6-3 combines with J gene TRBJ2-1, with 9 bases that match TRBD1. Looked up from germline, CDR1 is MNHEY and CDR2 is SVGEGT. The junction had 22 bases not matched to a gene; V was cut back by 8 bases and J by 5 bases. The CDR3 is 19 residues long. The CDR3 sequence: CASEARERQPGQGNNEQFF. As DNA, the CDR3 is TGTGCCAGCGAGGCTAGAGAACGACAACCGGGACAGGGCAACAATGAGCAGTTCTTC.

The V call is TRBV9, the J call TRBJ2-5; TRBD2 matches 8 bases. This CDR3 has 16 amino acids. V lost 4 bases and J lost 0; bases outside the gene matches: 8. CDR1 is SGDLS, CDR2 YYNGEE, per germline. The CDR3 sequence: CASSSFSGVYQETQYF. In nucleotides, the CDR3 is TGTGCCAGCAGCTCCTTTAGCGGGGTGTACCAAGAGACCCAGTACTTC.

Concerning this clonotype: At one end, the junction sequence differs from germline, possibly due to a read error. CDR3 nucleotides: TGTGCCTGCTCAAGGGACAAGGGAGAGACCCAGTACTTC. It translates to CACSRDKGETQYF. The rearrangement joins TRBV18 to TRBJ2-5; TRBD1 is a possible D gene (6 bases). Germline CDR1 KGHSH, CDR2 LQKENI. The CDR3 consists of 13 residues.